This is a list of T cell receptor beta chains from one sample in a study of response to subunit inactivated influenza vaccine. TCRdb processed the RT-PCR reads anew with MiXCR; each CDR3 protein has one entry. The sample records around 190,000 distinct CDR3 sequences, 13% to 15% being singletons. The sample was CD8+ T cells sorted from PBMCs, taken approximately 5 days after vaccination. The receptors derive from a man aged 45-65 years who received an inactivated influenza vaccine. Each CDR3 is given with its conserved first and last residue. A D gene is named only where the DNA matches it firmly. Expanded clones are given a class, and other clones once, few, many or no size at all.

clone_size	v_call	d_call	j_call	cdr3_nt	cdr3_aa
few	TRBV12-3/TRBV12-4	.	TRBJ2-7	TGTGCCAGCAGTTTAACGGGGACAGAGCAGTACTTC	CASSLTGTEQYF
.	TRBV5-1	TRBD1	TRBJ2-7	TGCGCCAGCAGCCACACAGGGGACGAGCAGTACTTC	CASSHTGDEQYF
many	TRBV6-2/TRBV6-3	TRBD2	TRBJ2-7	TGTGCCAGCACCACCATTACTGCCCTGGGACTAGCGGGAGAAAGATACGAGCAGTACTTC	CASTTITALGLAGERYEQYF
many	TRBV12-3/TRBV12-4	TRBD2	TRBJ2-3	TGTGCCAGCAGCCTCGGGGGGGCCGCAGATACGCAGTATTTT	CASSLGGAADTQYF
.	TRBV6-5	.	TRBJ2-1	TGTGCCAGCAGTTACTCTGCGGGGAGCTCCTACAATGAGCAGTTCTTC	CASSYSAGSSYNEQFF
.	TRBV4-3	.	TRBJ2-7	TGCGCCAGCAGCCAAGTTCTGCAGGCTCCCTCCTACGAGCAGTACTTC	CASSQVLQAPSYEQYF
few	TRBV7-6	TRBD1	TRBJ2-7	TGTGCCAGCGGAGTAGGGACAGGGGCGTACGAGCAGTACTTC	CASGVGTGAYEQYF
few	TRBV12-3/TRBV12-4	.	TRBJ2-3	TGTGCCAGCAGCCCCCCCTTCGCAACTAGCACAGATACGCAGTATTTT	CASSPPFATSTDTQYF
.	TRBV4-1	.	TRBJ1-6	TGCGCCAGCAACTTATGGGCAGGGGATTATTCACCCCTCCACTTT	CASNLWAGDYSPLHF
.	TRBV4-2	.	TRBJ2-1	TGTGCCAGCAGCCAAGAATCTTGGGGGGATGAGCAGTTCTTC	CASSQESWGDEQFF
many	TRBV12-3/TRBV12-4	.	TRBJ1-1	TGTGCCAGCAGCCCGACCGGGTATTCTGAAGCTTTCTTT	CASSPTGYSEAFF
.	TRBV28	.	TRBJ2-1	TGTGCCAGCACCCCGTCAGGAGTCTCCTACAATGAGCAGTTCTTC	CASTPSGVSYNEQFF
few	TRBV7-9	.	TRBJ2-7	TGTGCCAGCAGCTCTCAGGAGGCCTACGAGCAGTACTTC	CASSSQEAYEQYF
.	TRBV28	.	TRBJ2-7	.	CASSFGPGDEQYF
few	TRBV6-2/TRBV6-3	.	TRBJ2-7	TGTGCCAGCAGTTCGCTCGTAAAGGGAAGGTGGGGCGAGCAGTACTTC	CASSSLVKGRWGEQYF
.	TRBV24-1	.	TRBJ2-4	TGTGCCACCAGTGATCCAGGGGATCAAAACATTCAGTACTTC	CATSDPGDQNIQYF
.	TRBV20-1	TRBD2	TRBJ2-7	TGCAGTTCTACGGGGAGCGGGAGCTACGAGCAGTACTTC	CSSTGSGSYEQYF
few	TRBV7-9	TRBD2	TRBJ2-2	TGTGCCAGCAGCCCCCATAGCGGGGCGGACGGGGAGCTGTTTTTT	CASSPHSGADGELFF
few	TRBV6-5	TRBD2	TRBJ2-5	TGTGCCAGCAGTTCCGGGACTAGCGGGAGTCGTGAGACCCAGTACTTC	CASSSGTSGSRETQYF
.	TRBV11-2	.	TRBJ2-5	TGTGCCAGCAGCTCCACCCGGACCCAGTACTTC	CASSSTRTQYF
many	TRBV4-1	.	TRBJ1-1	TGCGCCAGCAGCCAAGGACCAAGGGGAGTGGGGAACACTGAAGCTTTCTTT	CASSQGPRGVGNTEAFF
few	TRBV10-3	TRBD1	TRBJ2-7	TGTGCCACGAGGACAGGGCAGGGCGAGCAGTACTTC	CATRTGQGEQYF
few	TRBV5-6	TRBD2	TRBJ2-2	TGTGCCAGCAGCTTGGCCGGGGGGGACGGGGAGCTGTTTTTT	CASSLAGGDGELFF
few	TRBV6-5	.	TRBJ2-3	TGTGCCAGCAGGCAGGGTACAGATACGCAGTATTTT	CASRQGTDTQYF
.	TRBV27	.	TRBJ2-1	TGTGCCAGCAGTCCCCTCGGCACCCCCAATGAGCAGTTCTTC	CASSPLGTPNEQFF
few	TRBV7-2	TRBD1	TRBJ2-7	TGTGCCAGCAGCCTAGGGGCAGGGGGCAACGAGCAGTACTTC	CASSLGAGGNEQYF
few	TRBV7-9	TRBD2	TRBJ2-1	TGTGCCAGCAGCCCTCGGACTAGGGATGAGCAGTTCTTC	CASSPRTRDEQFF
few	TRBV14	TRBD2	TRBJ2-2	TGTGCCAGCAGCCTTGTAGCGGGGCCCGGGGAGCTGTTTTTT	CASSLVAGPGELFF
few	TRBV7-3	TRBD2	TRBJ2-3	TGTGCCAGCAGCTTAGGGGTAGCGGGATGGGATACGCAGTATTTT	CASSLGVAGWDTQYF
few	TRBV18	.	TRBJ2-1	TGTGCCAGCTCACCAGGGACTGAGGAGCAGTTCTTC	CASSPGTEEQFF
.	TRBV20-1	.	TRBJ1-1	TGCAGTGCTAGAGATCTCCTGAACACTGAAGCTTTCTTT	CSARDLLNTEAFF
many	TRBV10-2	.	TRBJ1-6	TGCGCCAGCAGTGAGTCCGTGGGTACGGGATTCTCACCCCTCCACTTT	CASSESVGTGFSPLHF
few	TRBV9	.	TRBJ2-4	TGTGCCAGCAGCGCAAGGGGGGGGGGCGCCAAAAACATTCAGTACTTC	CASSARGGGAKNIQYF
.	TRBV20-1	TRBD2	TRBJ2-5	TGCAGTGCTAGCCACCCGGGACTAGCGGGAGGGCCCCAGTACTTC	CSASHPGLAGGPQYF
.	TRBV9	.	TRBJ2-7	TGTGCCAGCAGCGTAGCCGAGGGACTTTACGAGCAGTACTTC	CASSVAEGLYEQYF
few	TRBV4-1	.	TRBJ2-7	TGCGCCAGCAGCCAAGAGTCGGCCGGTACCTACGAGCAGTACTTC	CASSQESAGTYEQYF
.	TRBV7-2	TRBD2	TRBJ2-7	TGTGCCAGCAGCGCCGAGCGGGGCTCGACTCTCTACGAGCAGTACTTC	CASSAERGSTLYEQYF
.	TRBV6-2/TRBV6-3	.	TRBJ1-1	TGTGCCAGCGAGGGGGGCACGGGGGTTTCGGACACTGAAGCTTTCTTT	CASEGGTGVSDTEAFF
many	TRBV3-2	.	TRBJ2-1	TGTGCCAGCAGCCAAGAATTCCCCGGGACAGGGGTGGTTAATGAGCAGTTCTTC	CASSQEFPGTGVVNEQFF
.	TRBV4-3	.	TRBJ2-6	TGCGCCAGCAGCCAGTCCGCCGGGTCTGGGGCCAACGTCCTGACTTTC	CASSQSAGSGANVLTF
many	TRBV18	TRBD2	TRBJ2-1	TGTGCCAGCTCACCCACTAGCGGGGGGTTCTCCTACAATGAGCAGTTCTTC	CASSPTSGGFSYNEQFF
few	TRBV3-1	.	TRBJ2-5	TGTGCCAGCAGCCCGGGACGGAGACAAGAGACCCAGTACTTC	CASSPGRRQETQYF
few	TRBV27	.	TRBJ1-2	TGTGCCAGCAGCCCGGGACGGTTCTATGGCTACACCTTC	CASSPGRFYGYTF
few	TRBV29-1	TRBD1	TRBJ1-1	TGCAGCGTTGAAATCGGGACAGGTGAAGCTTTCTTT	CSVEIGTGEAFF
few	TRBV6-2/TRBV6-3	.	TRBJ2-1	TGTGCCAGCAGCTCGGCAAATGAGCAGTTCTTC	CASSSANEQFF
many	TRBV29-1	TRBD2	TRBJ2-1	TGCAGCGTTGACCGCGGACTAGCGGGTGGGAATGAGCAGTTCTTC	CSVDRGLAGGNEQFF
few	TRBV11-1	.	TRBJ2-2	TGTGCCAGCAGCCTGCCGCGGGTAGGACTGATGGGAACCGGGGAGCTGTTTTTT	CASSLPRVGLMGTGELFF
.	TRBV10-3	.	TRBJ2-3	TGTGCCATCAGTGAGTCGAGAGACAGCACAGATACGCAGTATTTT	CAISESRDSTDTQYF
few	TRBV5-6	.	TRBJ1-6	TGTGCCAGCAGCCTCCTAGGGGATGGGGATTCACCCCTCCACTTT	CASSLLGDGDSPLHF
.	TRBV7-6	TRBD2	TRBJ2-3	TGTGCCAGCAGCCTCCTTGGGCGGGAGGGCTTCGATACGCAGTATTTT	CASSLLGREGFDTQYF
.	TRBV7-2	.	TRBJ2-4	TGTGCCAGCAGCCCGGGTGGGACGCTAGCCAAAAACATTCAGTACTTC	CASSPGGTLAKNIQYF
.	TRBV15	.	TRBJ2-7	TGTGCCACTAGCGGCGGCAGGCTTTCCTACGAGCAGTACTTC	CATSGGRLSYEQYF